These T cell receptor beta chains were read from a single sample in a study of blood T cell repertoires in COVID-19. Assay: immunoSEQ multiplex PCR; the TCRdb copy retains only in-frame clones and omits some. The table has about 230,000 clones, under 90% seen once; the top ten hold 15% to 20%. The sequenced material came from peripheral blood. Receptors were obtained from a woman over 75 with active or convalescent COVID-19. CDR3s include the opening cysteine and the closing phenylalanine or tryptophan. A D gene is named only where the DNA matches it firmly. Clone size, where shown, is once, few, many, or a class for clones that have expanded.

>TRBD2|TRBV7-8|-|TRBJ2-7
CASSLETSGSYEQYF
TGTGCCAGCAGCTTAGAGACTAGCGGGAGCTACGAGCAGTACTTC
>-|TRBV7-2|-|TRBJ1-6
CASSTQGAGSNSPLHF
TGTGCCAGCAGCACGCAAGGGGCTGGAAGTAATTCACCCCTCCACTTT
>-|TRBV12-3/TRBV12-4|once|TRBJ1-2
CASTADKNYGYTF
TGTGCCAGCACCGCGGATAAGAACTATGGCTACACCTTC
>-|TRBV6-6|-|TRBJ2-7
CASGDSSYEQYF
TGTGCCAGCGGAGATTCCTCATACGAGCAGTACTTC
>TRBD1|TRBV19|-|TRBJ1-1
CASSIDRGVGEGYEAFF
TGTGCCAGTAGTATCGACAGGGGAGTTGGTGAGGGTTATGAAGCTTTCTTT
>TRBD2|TRBV6-2/TRBV6-3|-|TRBJ2-1
CASSLRGLAHSYNEQFF
TGTGCCAGCAGTCTGCGCGGACTAGCGCACTCCTACAATGAGCAGTTCTTC
>-|TRBV28|-|TRBJ2-3
CASSLSPVLVGPGAYDTQYF
TGTGCCAGCAGTTTAAGCCCGGTCCTGGTTGGGCCAGGGGCCTACGATACGCAGTATTTT
>TRBD1|TRBV7-2|-|TRBJ1-2
CASSLARAGGGYTF
TGTGCCAGCAGCTTAGCTAGGGCAGGGGGAGGCTACACCTTC
>-|TRBV27|-|TRBJ1-5
CASSLGRQDTQHF
TGTGCCAGCAGTTTAGGGAGACAGGACACCCAGCATTTT
>TRBD1|TRBV5-4|-|TRBJ1-2
CASSTRQGVAGYTF
TGTGCCAGCAGCACCAGACAGGGGGTGGCGGGCTACACCTTC
>TRBD2|TRBV5-5|-|TRBJ2-2
CASSISGGNTGELFF
TGTGCCAGCAGCATTAGCGGGGGGAACACCGGGGAGCTGTTTTTT
>TRBD2|TRBV9|-|TRBJ2-3
CASSPKAGLGVDTQYF
TGTGCTAGCAGCCCCAAAGCGGGGTTGGGTGTAGATACGCAGTATTTT
>-|TRBV18|-|TRBJ1-1
CATGGTEAFF
TGTGCCACCGGAGGCACTGAAGCTTTCTTT
>TRBD1|TRBV6-2/TRBV6-3|-|TRBJ2-1
CASSYGGTGSYNEQFF
TGTGCCAGCAGTTACGGGGGGACAGGCTCCTACAATGAGCAGTTCTTC
>-|TRBV5-1|-|TRBJ2-5
CASSLGAEKTQYF
TGCGCCAGCAGCTTGGGGGCTGAGAAGACCCAGTACTTC
>TRBD1|TRBV25-1|-|TRBJ1-1
CASSADRATEAFF
TGTGCCAGCAGTGCCGACAGGGCGACTGAAGCTTTCTTT
>-|TRBV10-3|once|TRBJ2-3
CAISAADTQYF
TGTGCCATCAGTGCGGCAGATACGCAGTATTTT
>TRBD1|TRBV9|-|TRBJ2-2
CASSKDRAGTGELFF
TGTGCCAGCAGCAAGGACAGGGCAGGAACCGGGGAGCTGTTTTTT
>TRBD2|TRBV28|-|TRBJ2-1
CASSSSGRLYNEQFF
TGTGCCAGCAGTAGTAGCGGGAGGCTTTACAATGAGCAGTTCTTC
>-|TRBV2|-|TRBJ2-3
CASTLVITDTQYF
TGTGCCAGCACCCTCGTTATTACAGATACGCAGTATTTT
>-|TRBV7-9|-|TRBJ2-4
CASSPDSYIQYF
TGTGCCAGCAGCCCAGATTCGTACATTCAGTACTTC
>-|TRBV21-1|-|TRBJ2-3
CASSISGLAGVTDTQYF
TGTGCCAGCAGCATATCGGGACTAGCGGGAGTTACAGATACGCAGTATTTT
>-|TRBV2|once|TRBJ1-2
CASSRTGDGYTF
TGTGCCAGCAGCCGGACTGGTGATGGCTACACCTTC
>-|TRBV9|-|TRBJ1-3
CASSVAGGASGNTIYF
TGTGCCAGCAGCGTAGCCGGGGGGGCCTCTGGAAACACCATATATTTT
>TRBD2|TRBV3-1/TRBV3-2|-|TRBJ2-4
CASSQNVSGAKNIQYF
TGTGCCAGCAGCCAAAATGTTAGCGGGGCCAAAAACATTCAGTACTTC
>-|TRBV28|-|TRBJ2-7
CASSSGVYEQYF
TGTGCCAGCAGTTCGGGTGTCTACGAGCAGTACTTC
>TRBD1|TRBV12-3/TRBV12-4|-|TRBJ1-5
CASSQYRGQPQHF
TGTGCCAGCAGCCAGTACAGGGGTCAGCCCCAGCATTTT
>-|TRBV4-1|-|TRBJ2-7
CASSQGLGSYEQYF
TGCGCCAGCAGCCAAGGACTAGGTTCCTACGAGCAGTACTTC
>-|TRBV6-5|-|TRBJ2-7
CASSSRDYEQYF
TGTGCCAGCAGCAGCCGGGACTACGAGCAGTACTTC
>-|TRBV11-1|-|TRBJ2-7
CASSLDRRSYEQYF
TGTGCCAGCAGCTTAGACAGGAGAAGCTACGAGCAGTACTTC
>-|TRBV27|-|TRBJ1-5
CASSLSSSYQPQHF
TGTGCCAGCAGTTTATCGTCAAGCTATCAGCCCCAGCATTTT
>-|TRBV19|-|TRBJ2-5
CASSTRRTTQETQYF
TGTGCCAGTAGTACTCGGCGGACTACCCAAGAGACCCAGTACTTC
>-|TRBV9|-|TRBJ2-7
CASSVATGTSYEQYF
TGTGCCAGCAGCGTAGCTACGGGGACATCATACGAGCAGTACTTC
>TRBD2|TRBV19|-|TRBJ2-1
CASNSLPRVAGTEQFF
TGTGCCAGTAATTCCCTCCCAAGGGTAGCGGGAACTGAGCAGTTCTTC
>TRBD2|TRBV27|-|TRBJ2-2
CASSRAGVLVYTGELFF
TGTGCCAGCAGTCGAGCGGGAGTTCTCGTATATACCGGGGAGCTGTTTTTT
>-|TRBV7-6|-|TRBJ1-4
CASSLTRRANEKLFF
TGTGCCAGCAGCCTCACCAGGAGGGCTAATGAAAAACTGTTTTTT
>-|TRBV24-1|-|TRBJ2-3
CATSQSDTQYF
TGTGCCACCAGTCAGTCAGATACGCAGTATTTT
>TRBD2|TRBV7-8|-|TRBJ2-5
CASLRSGIRSETQYF
TGTGCCAGCCTTAGGAGCGGGATCCGGTCGGAGACCCAGTACTTC
>-|TRBV6-5|-|TRBJ2-5
CASSQGPETQYF
TGTGCCAGCAGTCAGGGTCCAGAGACCCAGTACTTC
>-|TRBV10-3|once|TRBJ2-7
CAISVSSGVGEQYF
TGTGCCATCAGTGTTAGTTCAGGGGTCGGCGAGCAGTACTTC
>-|TRBV9|-|TRBJ1-3
CASSFGTGESGNTIYF
TGTGCCAGCAGCTTCGGAACGGGGGAGAGTGGAAACACCATATATTTT
>TRBD2|TRBV7-2|-|TRBJ2-1
CASSSTSGVSYNEQFF
TGTGCCAGCAGCTCGACTAGCGGGGTATCCTACAATGAGCAGTTCTTC
>TRBD2|TRBV4-1|-|TRBJ2-5
CASSHTPIGTSGKETQYF
TGCGCCAGCAGCCACACACCGATAGGGACTAGCGGGAAGGAGACCCAGTACTTC
>-|TRBV29-1|few|TRBJ1-1
CSVSPAEFEAFF
TGCAGCGTCTCCCCGGCGGAATTTGAAGCTTTCTTT
>TRBD1|TRBV5-1|-|TRBJ2-3
CASTIDRETDTQYF
TGCGCCAGCACGATCGACAGGGAGACAGATACGCAGTATTTT
>-|TRBV9|-|TRBJ1-1
CASSAIVGDTEAFF
TGTGCCAGCAGCGCAATCGTAGGGGACACTGAAGCTTTCTTT
>-|TRBV4-1|-|TRBJ1-2
CASSLYATRGLGYTF
TGCGCCAGCAGCCTATACGCCACCAGGGGTTTGGGCTACACCTTC